A single sample is the source of the 15 T cell receptor beta chains below, sequenced in a study of graft-versus-host responses after intestinal transplantation. Data came from immunoSEQ multiplex PCR; TCRdb stores just in-frame clones and leaves some out. The sample contains approximately 82,000 clones, roughly nine tenths of which appear only once. Their target antigens are unknown. The input for sequencing was unstimulated CD4+ T cells sorted from spleen or lymph node cells, taken before intestinal transplant. These TCRs come from a human donor who received an intestinal transplant.

This clone was counted a few times. The V and J genes are TRBV25-1 and TRBJ1-4; 8 nucleotides agree with TRBD1. With V trimmed by 6 bases and J by 1 base, 7 bases remained unmatched. In germline, CDR1 is MGHDK, CDR2 SYGVNS. The CDR3 extends over 16 amino acids. CDR3 residues: CASRPQGAGTNEKLFF. CDR3 nucleotide sequence: TGTGCCAGCAGACCCCAGGGGGCAGGAACTAATGAAAAACTGTTTTTT.

The V call is TRBV5-4, the J call TRBJ1-1; no clear D. There are 13 residues in the CDR3. V was cut by 1 base and J by 3 bases, with 7 bases left in between. The germline CDR1 and CDR2 sequences are SGHNT and YYREEE (reference sequence). CDR3 bases: TGTGCCAGCAGCTTGCGTCCGGACACTGAAGCTTTCTTT. Translated, it gives CASSLRPDTEAFF.

The gene calls are TRBV19 and TRBJ1-4; TRBD1 is a possible D gene (5 bases). CDR3 length: 15 amino acids. Trimming removed 1 base from V and 7 bases from J, with 13 bases in between. CDR1 is LNHDA, CDR2 SQIVND, per germline (reference sequence). CDR3 nucleotides: TGTGCCAGTAGTATAGGGAAGGGGCGAGGTGAAAAACTGTTTTTT. It is translated as CASSIGKGRGEKLFF.

The chain uses TRBV19 and TRBJ1-3; D gene uncertain. This CDR3 comprises 14 residues. V was shortened by 3 bases and J by 3 bases, with 9 bases between the two germline ends. Germline V gene lookup returns CDR1 LNHDA and CDR2 SQIVND (reference sequence). The CDR3 is CASSIRGSGNTIYF. The CDR3, as DNA: TGTGCCAGTAGTATCCGGGGTAGTGGAAACACCATATATTTT.

In DNA form, the CDR3 reads TGTGCCAGCAGCTTTAGGGGGTATGACTCCTACGAGCAGTACTTC. This encodes CASSFRGYDSYEQYF. The chain is built from TRBV11-3 and TRBJ2-7; a weak D match, TRBD1 (6 bases). The CDR3 length is 15 residues. Germline V gene lookup returns CDR1 SGHNT and CDR2 YENEEA. V was trimmed by 3 bases and J by 0 bases, leaving 12 bases between them.

The chain combines TRBV6-4 with TRBJ1-2, with D possibly matching TRBD1 (6 bases). V was clipped by 2 bases and J by 5 bases, with 12 bases between them. This CDR3 is built from 14 residues. CDR1 MRHNA and CDR2 SNTAGT come from the germline V gene. CDR3 in amino acids: CASSDQGIGYGYTF. The CDR3 nucleotides read TGTGCCAGCAGTGACCAGGGGATCGGGTATGGCTACACCTTC.

The rearrangement joins TRBV7-8 to TRBJ2-7; 16 nucleotides agree with TRBD2. CDR3 length: 18 amino acids. The V and J ends lost 4 bases and 0 bases, in that order; junction bases with no gene match: 6. Germline V gives CDR1 SGHVS, CDR2 FQNEAQ. CDR3: CASSSGTSGGASSYEQYF. The CDR3 bases are TGTGCCAGCAGCTCCGGGACTAGCGGGGGGGCGAGCTCCTACGAGCAGTACTTC. The entire variable domain, with the rest obtained from reference TRBV7-8 and TRBJ2-7, is as follows: GAGVSQSPRYKVAKRGQDVALRCDPISGHVSLFWYQQALGQGPEFLTYFQNEAQLDKSGLPSDRFFAERPEGSVSTLKIQRTQQEDSAVYLCASSSGTSGGASSYEQYFGPGTRLTVT.

The chain is built from TRBV19 and TRBJ1-1; tentative D call: TRBD1 (6 bases). Deletions cut 2 bases from V and 1 base from J, with 8 bases between. There are 14 residues in the CDR3. Germline V gene data show CDR1 as LNHDA and CDR2 as SQIVND (reference sequence). The CDR3 DNA is TGTGCCAGTAGTATACAGGGGTCGAACACTGAAGCTTTCTTT. Its translation: CASSIQGSNTEAFF.

V usage is TRBV5-1 and J usage is TRBJ2-3; D is unresolved. This CDR3 is 18 amino acids long. V was shortened by 4 bases and J by 2 bases, with 23 bases between the two germline ends. From germline, CDR1 is SGHRS and CDR2 YFSETQ. The CDR3 is CASSPVAASLPLTDTQYF. As DNA, the CDR3 is TGCGCCAGCAGCCCCGTTGCGGCTAGTCTCCCGCTCACAGATACGCAGTATTTT. Variable domain in full (rest from reference TRBV5-1 and TRBJ2-3): KAGVTQTPRYLIKTRGQQVTLSCSPISGHRSVSWYQQTPGQGLQFLFEYFSETQRNKGNFPGRFSGRQFSNSRSEMNVSTLELGDSALYLCASSPVAASLPLTDTQYFGPGTRLTVL.

This chain links TRBV10-3 with TRBJ2-3, with a weak D call TRBD2 (7 bases). The length of the CDR3 is 13 residues. Trimming shortened V by 4 bases and J by 5 bases, and 10 bases separated the two germline ends. In germline, CDR1 is ENHRY, CDR2 SYGVKD. As DNA, the CDR3 is TGTGCCATCAGTGTAGGGGGGGGAGATACGCAGTATTTT. This translates into CAISVGGGDTQYF.

The V gene is TRBV27, the J gene TRBJ2-1, with 7 bases aligning to TRBD1. Looked up from germline, CDR1 is MNHEY and CDR2 is SMNVEV (reference sequence). V gave up 5 bases and J gave up 2 bases; unmatched junction bases: 3. This CDR3 comprises 14 residues. CDR3 region: CASSLQGAYNEQFF. Here the CDR3 DNA reads TGTGCCAGCAGTCTGCAGGGGGCCTACAATGAGCAGTTCTTC.

The rearrangement joins TRBV30 to TRBJ2-2; D ambiguous. Trimming pared 6 bases from V and 6 bases from J, leaving 11 bases between. The CDR3 has 12 amino acids. Germline-derived CDR1 and CDR2 are GTSNPN and SVGIG (reference sequence). The CDR3 here is CACSQFSGELFF. In DNA form, the CDR3 reads TGTGCCTGTTCGCAGTTTTCCGGGGAGCTGTTTTTT.

The CDR3 sequence: CASSEDSGDSDTQYF. As DNA, the CDR3 is TGTGCCAGCAGTGAAGATAGCGGGGACTCAGATACGCAGTATTTT. The V call is TRBV6-4, the J call TRBJ2-3, with 8 bases fitting TRBD2. In germline, CDR1 is MRHNA, CDR2 SNTAGT. This CDR3 region has 15 residues. The V segment lost 3 bases and the J segment 4 bases; nucleotides outside the gene matches: 6.

The CDR3 spells CASSIVTGVLYGYTF. The CDR3 DNA reads TGTGCCAGTAGTATCGTGACAGGGGTTCTCTATGGCTACACCTTC. The chain couples TRBV19 to TRBJ1-2; TRBD1 aligns across 8 bases. With 3 bases clipped from V and 4 bases from J, the junction kept 7 bases outside the gene matches. The CDR3 is made up of 15 amino acids. Germline-derived CDR1 and CDR2 are LNHDA and SQIVND (reference sequence).

The gene calls are TRBV4-3 and TRBJ2-7; tentative D call: TRBD1 (6 bases). The CDR3 is 14 amino acids. The germline V gene encodes CDR1 LGHNA and CDR2 YSLEER. V gave up 0 bases and J gave up 4 bases, with 10 bases separating them. CDR3 residues: CASSQELRGYEQYF. CDR3 sequence (DNA): TGCGCCAGCAGCCAAGAGCTTAGGGGGTACGAGCAGTACTTC.